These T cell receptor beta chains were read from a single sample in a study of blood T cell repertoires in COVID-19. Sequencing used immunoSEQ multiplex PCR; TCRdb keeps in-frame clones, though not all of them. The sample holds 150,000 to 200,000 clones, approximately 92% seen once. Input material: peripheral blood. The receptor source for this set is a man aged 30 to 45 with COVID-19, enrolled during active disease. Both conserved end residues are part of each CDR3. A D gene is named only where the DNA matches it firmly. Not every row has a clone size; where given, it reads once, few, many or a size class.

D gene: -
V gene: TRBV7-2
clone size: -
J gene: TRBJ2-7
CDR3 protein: CASSLAGGDTTYEQYF
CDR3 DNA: TGTGCCAGCAGCTTAGCGGGAGGGGACACAACCTACGAGCAGTACTTC

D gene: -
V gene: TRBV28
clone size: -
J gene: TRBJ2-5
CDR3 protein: CASTGGGETQYF
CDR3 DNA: TGTGCCAGCACAGGGGGAGGAGAGACCCAGTACTTC

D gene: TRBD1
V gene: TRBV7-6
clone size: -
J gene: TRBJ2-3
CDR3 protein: CASSLARISPHRGRLCTDTQYF
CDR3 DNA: TGTGCCAGCAGCTTAGCGCGTATCTCCCCCCACAGGGGGCGTCTTTGCACAGATACGCAGTATTTT

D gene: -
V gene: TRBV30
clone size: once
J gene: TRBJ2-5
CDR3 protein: CAWRLEETQYF
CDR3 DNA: TGTGCCTGGAGACTGGAAGAGACCCAGTACTTC

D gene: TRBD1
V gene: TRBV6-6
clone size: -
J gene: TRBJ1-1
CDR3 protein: CASSYAAGGTEAFF
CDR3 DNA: TGTGCCAGCAGTTACGCTGCAGGGGGCACTGAAGCTTTCTTT

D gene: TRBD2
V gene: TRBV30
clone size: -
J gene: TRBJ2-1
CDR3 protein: CAWSFLAGGLSEQFF
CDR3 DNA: TGTGCCTGGAGTTTCTTAGCGGGAGGTCTCAGTGAGCAGTTCTTC

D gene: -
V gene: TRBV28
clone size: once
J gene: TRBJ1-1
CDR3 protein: CASSFAENTEAFF
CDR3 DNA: TGTGCCAGCAGTTTCGCAGAGAACACTGAAGCTTTCTTT

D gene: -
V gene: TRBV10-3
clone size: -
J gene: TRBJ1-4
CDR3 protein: CAISESSGGLGEKLFF
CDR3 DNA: TGTGCCATCAGTGAGTCGTCGGGGGGCTTGGGGGAAAAACTGTTTTTT

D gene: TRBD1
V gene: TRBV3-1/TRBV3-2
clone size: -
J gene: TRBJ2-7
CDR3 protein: CASSQEWKGRGSSYEQYF
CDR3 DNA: TGTGCCAGCAGCCAAGAATGGAAGGGCAGGGGGTCCTCCTACGAGCAGTACTTC

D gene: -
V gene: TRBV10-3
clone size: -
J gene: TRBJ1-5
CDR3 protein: CAISEGQGAAPQHF
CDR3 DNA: TGTGCCATCAGTGAGGGGCAGGGTGCCGCGCCCCAGCATTTT

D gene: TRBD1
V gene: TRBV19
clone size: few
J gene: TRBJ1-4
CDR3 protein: CASSANRGRDEKLFF
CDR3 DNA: TGTGCCAGTAGTGCCAACAGGGGGCGAGATGAAAAACTGTTTTTT

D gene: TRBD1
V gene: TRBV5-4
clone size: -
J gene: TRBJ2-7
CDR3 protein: CASSNPGTAHYEQYF
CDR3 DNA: TGTGCCAGCAGCAACCCCGGGACAGCCCACTACGAGCAGTACTTC

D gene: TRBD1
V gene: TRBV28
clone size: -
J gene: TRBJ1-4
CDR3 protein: CASTPLQGTGEKLFF
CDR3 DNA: TGTGCCAGCACCCCGTTGCAGGGGACAGGGGAAAAACTGTTTTTT

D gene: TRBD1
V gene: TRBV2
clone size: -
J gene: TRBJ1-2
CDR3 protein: CAREQGVGGYTF
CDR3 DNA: TGTGCCAGAGAACAGGGGGTTGGGGGCTACACCTTC

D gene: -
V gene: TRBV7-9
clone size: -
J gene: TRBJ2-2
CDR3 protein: CASRRGNTNQQNTGELFF
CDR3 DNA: TGTGCCAGCAGAAGGGGGAACACGAACCAACAGAACACCGGGGAGCTGTTTTTT

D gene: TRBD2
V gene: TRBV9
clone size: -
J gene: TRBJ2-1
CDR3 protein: CASSLRTRSDEQFF
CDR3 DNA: TGTGCCAGCAGCCTCCGGACTAGAAGCGATGAGCAGTTCTTC

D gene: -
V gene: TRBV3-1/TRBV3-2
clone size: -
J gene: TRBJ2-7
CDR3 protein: CASSLVPYEQYF
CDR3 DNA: TGTGCCAGCAGCCTCGTCCCCTACGAGCAGTACTTC

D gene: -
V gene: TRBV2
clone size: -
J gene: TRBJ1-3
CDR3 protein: CASSSFFDTGLSGNTIYF
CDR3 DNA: TGTGCCAGCAGTAGTTTCTTCGATACAGGGCTCTCTGGAAACACCATATATTTT

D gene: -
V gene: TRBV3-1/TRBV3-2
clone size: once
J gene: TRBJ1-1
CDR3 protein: CASSQDSAGAATEAFF
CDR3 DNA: TGTGCCAGCAGCCAAGATAGCGCAGGGGCGGCCACTGAAGCTTTCTTT

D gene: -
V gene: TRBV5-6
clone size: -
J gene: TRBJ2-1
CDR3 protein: CASSLVYRERYEQFF
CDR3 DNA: TGTGCCAGCAGCTTGGTTTACAGGGAGAGATATGAGCAGTTCTTC

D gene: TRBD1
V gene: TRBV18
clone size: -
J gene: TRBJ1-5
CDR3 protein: CASSRGQGENQPQHF
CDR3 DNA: TGTGCCAGCTCCCGGGGACAGGGGGAAAATCAGCCCCAGCATTTT

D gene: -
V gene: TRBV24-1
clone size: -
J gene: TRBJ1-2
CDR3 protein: CATSDQKGRQAWGGYTF
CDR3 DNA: TGTGCCACCAGTGACCAAAAGGGGAGACAGGCCTGGGGTGGCTACACCTTC

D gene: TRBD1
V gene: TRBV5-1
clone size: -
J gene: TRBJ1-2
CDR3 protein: CASSSTGANGYTF
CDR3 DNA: TGCGCCAGCAGCTCGACAGGGGCTAATGGCTACACCTTC

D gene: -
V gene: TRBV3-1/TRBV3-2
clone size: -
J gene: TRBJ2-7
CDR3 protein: CASSQPRSEQYF
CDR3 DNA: TGTGCCAGCAGCCAACCCCGGAGCGAGCAGTACTTC

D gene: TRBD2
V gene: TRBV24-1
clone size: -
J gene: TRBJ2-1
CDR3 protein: CATSGTSGTSYNEQFF
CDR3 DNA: TGTGCCACCAGTGGTACTAGCGGGACGTCCTACAATGAGCAGTTCTTC

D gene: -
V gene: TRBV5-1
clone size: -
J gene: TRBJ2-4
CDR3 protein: CASRPGYRALAKNIQYF
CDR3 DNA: TGCGCCAGCAGACCGGGTTACAGGGCCCTAGCCAAAAACATTCAGTACTTC

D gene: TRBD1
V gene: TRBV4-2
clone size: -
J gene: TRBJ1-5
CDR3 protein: CASSQGQGYNQPQHF
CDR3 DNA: TGTGCCAGCAGCCAAGGACAGGGGTATAATCAGCCCCAGCATTTT

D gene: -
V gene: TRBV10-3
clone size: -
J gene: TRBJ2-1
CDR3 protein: CAISESGGADEQFF
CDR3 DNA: TGTGCCATCAGTGAGTCGGGGGGGGCCGATGAGCAGTTCTTC

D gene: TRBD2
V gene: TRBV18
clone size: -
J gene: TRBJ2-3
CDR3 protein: CASSPPIFSGGSRTDTQYF
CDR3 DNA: TGTGCCAGCTCACCACCGATTTTTTCCGGGGGGTCCCGCACAGATACGCAGTATTTT

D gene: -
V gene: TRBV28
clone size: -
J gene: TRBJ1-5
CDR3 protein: CASSLTVTAGGEPQHF
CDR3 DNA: TGTGCCAGCAGTTTAACGGTCACGGCGGGTGGTGAGCCCCAGCATTTT

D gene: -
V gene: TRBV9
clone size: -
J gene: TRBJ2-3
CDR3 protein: CASSAPLSSTDTQYF
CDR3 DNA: TGTGCCAGCAGCGCACCACTTAGTAGCACAGATACGCAGTATTTT

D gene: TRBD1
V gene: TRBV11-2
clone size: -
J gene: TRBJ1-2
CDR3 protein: CASSSPGQGRSHNYGYTF
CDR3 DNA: TGTGCCAGCAGCTCCCCCGGACAGGGAAGGTCCCATAACTATGGCTACACCTTC

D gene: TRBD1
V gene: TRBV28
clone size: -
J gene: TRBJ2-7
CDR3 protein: CASTPPRDRQSFYEQYF
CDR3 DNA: TGTGCCAGCACCCCTCCTCGGGACAGGCAATCTTTCTACGAGCAGTACTTC

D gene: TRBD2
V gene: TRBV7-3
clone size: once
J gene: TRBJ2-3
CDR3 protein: CASSLGTSSDTQYF
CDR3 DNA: TGTGCCAGCAGCCTAGGGACTAGCTCAGATACGCAGTATTTT

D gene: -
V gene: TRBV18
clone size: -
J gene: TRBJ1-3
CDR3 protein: CASSPIPRGSGNTIYF
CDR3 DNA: TGTGCCAGCTCACCAATCCCTCGGGGCTCTGGAAACACCATATATTTT

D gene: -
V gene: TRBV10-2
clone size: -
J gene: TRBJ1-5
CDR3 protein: CASGRGTSQPQHF
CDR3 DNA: TGCGCCAGCGGACGGGGGACGAGCCAGCCCCAGCATTTT

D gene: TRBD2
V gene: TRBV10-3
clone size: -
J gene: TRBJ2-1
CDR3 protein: CAISRLAGGSNEQFF
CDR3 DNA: TGTGCCATCAGTCGACTAGCGGGAGGGTCCAATGAGCAGTTCTTC

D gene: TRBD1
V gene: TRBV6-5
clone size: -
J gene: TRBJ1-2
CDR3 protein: CASRTRTGDGYTF
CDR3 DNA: TGTGCCAGCAGAACCCGGACAGGGGATGGCTACACCTTC

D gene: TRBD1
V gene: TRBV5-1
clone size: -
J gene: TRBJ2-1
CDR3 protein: CASNDRDAEQFF
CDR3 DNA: TGCGCCAGTAACGACAGGGACGCTGAGCAGTTCTTC

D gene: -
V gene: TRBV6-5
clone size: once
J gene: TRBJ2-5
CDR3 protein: CASSYSRRAETQYF
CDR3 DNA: TGTGCCAGCAGTTACTCTCGCAGGGCTGAGACCCAGTACTTC